This T cell receptor (beta chain) was identified during a study of regulatory T cells in long-lasting Graves disease. About the research overall: Newly diagnosed Graves' patients had taken antithyroid drugs under 3 months. Study-wide results and caveats: Persistent patients had a count of shared public clonotypes (approximately 3,000) that exceeded that of new patients (around 1,000).

This clonotype was counted at least ten times. Its antigen is unknown. CDR3-region Arm-PCR and iRepertoire HTBI primers produced the TCR beta libraries. TCRdb called the multiplex PCR reads again in MiXCR, with one record for every CDR3 protein. The data contain about 220,000 distinct CDR3 sequences, around 20% of them singletons. The CDR3 has 16 amino acids. The V end was cut by 3 bases, the J end by 4 bases, with 18 bases between. The germline CDR1 and CDR2 sequences are MDHEN and SYDVKM. Indicated time point: newly diagnosed GD, antithyroid drugs for less than 3 months. PBMCs provided the RNA from which the TCR library was made. This sample was also put to use in a study of T cells in Graves' hyperthyroidism and ophthalmopathy.

This TCR was sampled from a woman in her twenties or thirties with Graves disease. Specimen: peripheral blood mononuclear cells (PBMCs), collected at new diagnosis, from a patient treated with antithyroid drugs. The V and J genes are TRBV28 and TRBJ1-2, with D possibly matching TRBD1 (5 bases). CDR3 in amino acids: CASSFIAQAEGYGYTF. CDR3 in DNA: TGTGCCAGCAGTTTTATAGCACAGGCGGAAGGCTATGGCTACACCTTC.